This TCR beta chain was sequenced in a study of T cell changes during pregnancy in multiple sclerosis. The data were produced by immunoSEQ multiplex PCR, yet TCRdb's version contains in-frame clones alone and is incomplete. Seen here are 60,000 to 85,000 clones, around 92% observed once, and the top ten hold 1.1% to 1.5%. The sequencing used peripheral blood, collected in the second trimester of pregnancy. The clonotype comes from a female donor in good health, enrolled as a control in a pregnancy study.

The CDR3 sequence: CASSLAGNEKLFF. The CDR3 DNA sequence: TGTGCCAGCAGTTTAGCCGGGAATGAAAAACTGTTTTTT. V gene TRBV28 combines with J gene TRBJ1-4; no firm D call. The CDR3 loop spans 13 amino acids. Trimming cost V 2 bases and J 5 bases, with 6 bases left between them. Germline V gene sequence: CDR1 MDHEN, CDR2 SYDVKM. The full variable domain, its missing parts supplied by reference TRBV28 and TRBJ1-4, is DVKVTQSSRYLVKRTGEKVFLECVQDMDHENMFWYRQDPGLGLRLIYFSYDVKMKEKGDIPEGYSVSREKKERFSLILESASTNQTSMYLCASSLAGNEKLFFGSGTQLSVL.